This T cell receptor (beta chain) was recovered during a study of T-cell memory formation after mild COVID-19. Study at large: The two donors had largely donor-specific TCR clusters. Points from the study as a whole: Later expanders leaned toward CD4+, whereas clones contracting from day 15 to 85 were balanced CD4/CD8. Mainly in CM and EM were contracting CD4+ clones; CD8+ were in EMRA. The finding that pre-infection memory included some responding clones suggested that cross-reactive memory joined.

MiXCR, applied by TCRdb to the 5' RACE reads, yields one record per CDR3 protein. The sample has 400,000 to 500,000 distinct CDR3 sequences; roughly 20% are singletons. Worth noting for this clonotype: Its target is not known.

CDR1 is SGHRS, CDR2 YFSETQ, per germline. The CDR3 is made up of 14 amino acids. V lost 2 bases, J lost 2 bases, and 7 bases lay in between. Sequenced input: PBMCs or a T cell subset sorted from them (not recorded which). The V gene is TRBV5-1, the J gene TRBJ1-4, with D possibly matching TRBD1 (5 bases). The sequence came from an adult woman who had mild COVID-19 (a few samples of this study predate the infection). Cell type and time point are not known. CDR3 bases: TGCGCCAGCAGCTTCCGGGACACTAATGAAAAACTGTTTTTT. Encoded protein: CASSFRDTNEKLFF.